The rows below give T cell receptor beta chains drawn from one sample of a study of T cell responses to AZD1222 COVID-19 vaccine. Repertoires were generated with immunoSEQ multiplex PCR, while TCRdb's copy carries only in-frame clones and drops some. The data contain 70,000 to 95,000 clones, approximately 89% of them singletons. The sample here was peripheral blood, taken on day 0 of MenACWY control vaccination. The receptor set was obtained from an adult in good health. The CDR3 runs from the conserved cysteine through the conserved F or W. The D gene is left open where the match is weak. The size of a clone is reported for some rows only, either as once, few or many, or as a class for expanded clones.

CDR3 DNA: TGTGCCAGCAGTGAAGTGGGAGGGACCTACGAGCAGTACTTC
CDR3 protein: CASSEVGGTYEQYF
J gene: TRBJ2-7
V gene: TRBV6-1
D gene: TRBD2
clone size: -

CDR3 DNA: TGTGCCAGCAGCTTACGGACGGGCAATCAGCCCCAGCATTTT
CDR3 protein: CASSLRTGNQPQHF
J gene: TRBJ1-5
V gene: TRBV7-8
D gene: -
clone size: -

CDR3 DNA: TGTGCCAGCAGCTTTCGAGAAGTGGGATCACCCCTCCACTTT
CDR3 protein: CASSFREVGSPLHF
J gene: TRBJ1-6
V gene: TRBV7-3
D gene: -
clone size: -

CDR3 DNA: TGTGCCAGCAGCCCTGAGGGTCCCTCTGGTAACTATGGCTACACCTTC
CDR3 protein: CASSPEGPSGNYGYTF
J gene: TRBJ1-2
V gene: TRBV5-6
D gene: -
clone size: -

CDR3 DNA: TGTGCCAGTAGTCCCCTCCGGACAACATACGAGCAGTACTTC
CDR3 protein: CASSPLRTTYEQYF
J gene: TRBJ2-7
V gene: TRBV19
D gene: -
clone size: -

CDR3 DNA: TGCGCCAGCAGCCAAGAGGGCTTACGGGAGACCCAGTACTTC
CDR3 protein: CASSQEGLRETQYF
J gene: TRBJ2-5
V gene: TRBV4-1
D gene: -
clone size: -

CDR3 DNA: TGTGCCAGCAGAAGACAGGGGGCTCAGGGCGAGCAGTACTTC
CDR3 protein: CASRRQGAQGEQYF
J gene: TRBJ2-7
V gene: TRBV6-5
D gene: TRBD1
clone size: -

CDR3 DNA: TGTGCCAGCTCCCCAACGGGGCCCCTCTACGAGCAGTACTTC
CDR3 protein: CASSPTGPLYEQYF
J gene: TRBJ2-7
V gene: TRBV6-5
D gene: -
clone size: few

CDR3 DNA: TGCGCCAGCAGCCAATCCTCCGGGAACTATGGCTACACCTTC
CDR3 protein: CASSQSSGNYGYTF
J gene: TRBJ1-2
V gene: TRBV4-1
D gene: -
clone size: few

CDR3 DNA: TGTGCCAGCAGTATACAGAGAAATCAGCCCCAGCATTTT
CDR3 protein: CASSIQRNQPQHF
J gene: TRBJ1-5
V gene: TRBV12-3/TRBV12-4
D gene: -
clone size: -

CDR3 DNA: TGTGCCAGTAGTCCGGGACTAGCGGCCTTTTCCTACGAGCAGTACTTC
CDR3 protein: CASSPGLAAFSYEQYF
J gene: TRBJ2-7
V gene: TRBV19
D gene: TRBD2
clone size: -

CDR3 DNA: TGCGCCAGCAGCCTTGGGGGAGCGGCCACCGGGGAGCTGTTTTTT
CDR3 protein: CASSLGGAATGELFF
J gene: TRBJ2-2
V gene: TRBV4-1
D gene: -
clone size: few